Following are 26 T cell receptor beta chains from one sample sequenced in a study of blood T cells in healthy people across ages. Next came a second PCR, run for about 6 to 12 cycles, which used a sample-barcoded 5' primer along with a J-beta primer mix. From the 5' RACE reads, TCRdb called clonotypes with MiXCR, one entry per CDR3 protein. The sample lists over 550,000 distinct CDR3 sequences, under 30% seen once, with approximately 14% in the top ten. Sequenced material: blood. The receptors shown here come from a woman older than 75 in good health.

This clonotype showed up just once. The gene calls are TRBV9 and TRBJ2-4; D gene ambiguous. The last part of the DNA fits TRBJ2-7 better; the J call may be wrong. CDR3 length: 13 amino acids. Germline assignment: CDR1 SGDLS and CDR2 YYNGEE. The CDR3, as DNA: TGTGCCAGCAGCCCTTTGGGGAAGTCCGAGCAGTACTTC. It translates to CASSPLGKSEQYF.

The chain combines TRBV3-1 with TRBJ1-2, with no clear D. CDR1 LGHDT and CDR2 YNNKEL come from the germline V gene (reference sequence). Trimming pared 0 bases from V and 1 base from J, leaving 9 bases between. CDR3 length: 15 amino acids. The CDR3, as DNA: TGTGCCAGCAGCCAAGATCGCGGAAATAACTATGGCTACACCTTC. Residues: CASSQDRGNNYGYTF. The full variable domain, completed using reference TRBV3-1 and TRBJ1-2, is DTAVSQTPKYLVTQMGNDKSIKCEQNLGHDTMYWYKQDSKKFLKIMFSYNNKELIINETVPNRFSPKSPDKAHLNLHINSLELGDSAVYFCASSQDRGNNYGYTFGSGTRLTVV.

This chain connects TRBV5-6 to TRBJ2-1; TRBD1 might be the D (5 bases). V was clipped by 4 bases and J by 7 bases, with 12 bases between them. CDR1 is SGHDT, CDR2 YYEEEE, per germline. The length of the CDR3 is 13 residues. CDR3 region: CASSEEGVNEQFF. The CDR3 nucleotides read TGTGCCAGCAGCGAGGAAGGGGTGAATGAGCAGTTCTTC. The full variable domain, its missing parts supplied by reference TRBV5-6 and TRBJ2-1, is DAGVTQSPTHLIKTRGQQVTLRCSPKSGHDTVSWYQQALGQGPQFIFQYYEEEERQRGNFPDRFSGHQFPNYSSELNVNALLLGDSALYLCASSEEGVNEQFFGPGTRLTVL.

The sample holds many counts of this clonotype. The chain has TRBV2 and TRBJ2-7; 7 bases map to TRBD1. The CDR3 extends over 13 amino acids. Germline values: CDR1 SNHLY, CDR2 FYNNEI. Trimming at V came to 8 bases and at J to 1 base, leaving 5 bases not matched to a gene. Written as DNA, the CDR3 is TGTGCCAGCGGGACAGTTGCTTCCTACGAGCAGTACTTC. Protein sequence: CASGTVASYEQYF.

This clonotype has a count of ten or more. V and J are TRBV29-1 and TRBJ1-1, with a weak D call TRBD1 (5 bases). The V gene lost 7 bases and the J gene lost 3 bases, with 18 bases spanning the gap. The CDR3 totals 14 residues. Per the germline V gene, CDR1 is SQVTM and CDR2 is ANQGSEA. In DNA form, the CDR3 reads TGCAGCGCCGGCCGGGGGTTCTGGGACACTGAAGCTTTCTTT. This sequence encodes CSAGRGFWDTEAFF. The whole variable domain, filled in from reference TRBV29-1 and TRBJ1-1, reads SAVISQKPSRDICQRGTSLTIQCQVDSQVTMMFWYRQQPGQSLTLIATANQGSEATYESGFVIDKFPISRPNLTFSTLTVSNMSPEDSSIYLCSAGRGFWDTEAFFGQGTRLTVV.

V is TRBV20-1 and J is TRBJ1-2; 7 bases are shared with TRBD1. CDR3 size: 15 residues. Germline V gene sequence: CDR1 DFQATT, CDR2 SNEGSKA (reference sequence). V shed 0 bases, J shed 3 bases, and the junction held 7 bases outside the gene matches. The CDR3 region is CSARDPRGQHYGYTF. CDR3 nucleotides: TGCAGTGCTAGAGATCCGAGGGGACAGCACTATGGCTACACCTTC.

The CDR3 here is CASSQVGSMNSYEQYF. The CDR3 DNA sequence: TGTGCCAGCAGCCAAGTCGGATCAATGAACTCCTACGAGCAGTACTTC. The chain links TRBV3-1 to TRBJ2-7; D not resolved. V shed 1 base and J shed 0 bases, with 13 bases lying between them. The germline V gene has CDR1 LGHDT and CDR2 YNNKEL (reference sequence). The CDR3 extends over 16 amino acids.

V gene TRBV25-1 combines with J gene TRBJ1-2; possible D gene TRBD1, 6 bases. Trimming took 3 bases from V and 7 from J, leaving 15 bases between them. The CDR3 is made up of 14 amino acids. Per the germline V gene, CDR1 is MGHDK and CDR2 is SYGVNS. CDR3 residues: CASSERGRLGGYTF. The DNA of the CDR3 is TGTGCCAGCAGTGAGAGGGGGAGGTTAGGTGGCTACACCTTC.

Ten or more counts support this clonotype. The CDR3 loop reads CASSSPGVGETQYF. The DNA for the CDR3 is TGTGCCAGCAGTTCCCCTGGGGTGGGGGAGACCCAGTACTTC. The chain combines TRBV28 with TRBJ2-5, with D uncertain. Germline CDR1 is MDHEN and CDR2 is SYDVKM. V shed 4 bases and J shed 5 bases, with 14 bases lying between them. The CDR3 contains 14 residues. Variable domain in full (rest from reference TRBV28 and TRBJ2-5): DVKVTQSSRYLVKRTGEKVFLECVQDMDHENMFWYRQDPGLGLRLIYFSYDVKMKEKGDIPEGYSVSREKKERFSLILESASTNQTSMYLCASSSPGVGETQYFGPGTRLLVL.

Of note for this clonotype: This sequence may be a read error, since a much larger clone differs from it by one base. The CDR3 nucleotides read TGTGCCAGCAGTGGCCGAGCGGTCTCCTACAATGAGCAGTTCTTC. Protein sequence: CASSGRAVSYNEQFF. The chain is built from TRBV2 and TRBJ2-1; D is perhaps TRBD2 (5 bases). Per germline, CDR1 SNHLY and CDR2 FYNNEI. Trimming took 4 bases from V and 0 from J, leaving 10 bases between them. The CDR3 sequence is 15 residues long.

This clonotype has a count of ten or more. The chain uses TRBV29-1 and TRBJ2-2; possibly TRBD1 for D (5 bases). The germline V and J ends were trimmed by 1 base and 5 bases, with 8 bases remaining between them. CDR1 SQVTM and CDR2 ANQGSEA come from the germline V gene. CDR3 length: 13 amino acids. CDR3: CSVEAQGTGELFF. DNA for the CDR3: TGCAGCGTTGAAGCGCAGGGAACCGGGGAGCTGTTTTTT.

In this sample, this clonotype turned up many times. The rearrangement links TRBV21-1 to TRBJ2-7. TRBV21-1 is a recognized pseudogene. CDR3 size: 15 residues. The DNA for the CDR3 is TGTGCCAGCAGCAAAGGAGACGGGAGCTCCTACGAGCAGTACTTC. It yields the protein CASSKGDGSSYEQYF.

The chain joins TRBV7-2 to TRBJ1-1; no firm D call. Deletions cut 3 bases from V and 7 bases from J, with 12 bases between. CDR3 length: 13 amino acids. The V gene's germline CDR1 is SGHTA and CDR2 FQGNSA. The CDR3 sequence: CASSLSLLFEAFF. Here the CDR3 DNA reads TGTGCCAGCAGCTTGTCGCTATTATTTGAAGCTTTCTTT.

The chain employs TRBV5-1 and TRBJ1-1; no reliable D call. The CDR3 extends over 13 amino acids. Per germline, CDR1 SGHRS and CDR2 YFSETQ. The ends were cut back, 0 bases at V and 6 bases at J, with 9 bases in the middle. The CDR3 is CASSLANAAEAFF. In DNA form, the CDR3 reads TGCGCCAGCAGCTTGGCGAATGCCGCTGAAGCTTTCTTT.

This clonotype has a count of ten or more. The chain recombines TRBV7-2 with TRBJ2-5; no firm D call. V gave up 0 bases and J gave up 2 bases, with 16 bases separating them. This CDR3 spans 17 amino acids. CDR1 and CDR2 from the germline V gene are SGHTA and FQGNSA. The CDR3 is CASSLALLSGRQETQYF. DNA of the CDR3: TGTGCCAGCAGCTTAGCGCTTCTTAGTGGCAGGCAAGAGACCCAGTACTTC.

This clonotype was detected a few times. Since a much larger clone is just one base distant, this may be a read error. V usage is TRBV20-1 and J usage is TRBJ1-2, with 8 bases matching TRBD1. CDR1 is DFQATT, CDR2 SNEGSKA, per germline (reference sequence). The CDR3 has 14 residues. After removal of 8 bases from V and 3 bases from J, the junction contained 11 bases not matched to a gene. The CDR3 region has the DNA TGCAGTATTACACCGGGACAGGAGTACTATGGCTACACCTTC. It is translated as CSITPGQEYYGYTF.

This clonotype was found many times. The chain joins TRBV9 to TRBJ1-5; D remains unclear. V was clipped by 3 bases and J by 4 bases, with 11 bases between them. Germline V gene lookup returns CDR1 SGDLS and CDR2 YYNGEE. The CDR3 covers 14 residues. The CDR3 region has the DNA TGTGCCAGCAGCGCCCAGGCCCAAAATCAGCCCCAGCATTTT. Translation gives CASSAQAQNQPQHF.

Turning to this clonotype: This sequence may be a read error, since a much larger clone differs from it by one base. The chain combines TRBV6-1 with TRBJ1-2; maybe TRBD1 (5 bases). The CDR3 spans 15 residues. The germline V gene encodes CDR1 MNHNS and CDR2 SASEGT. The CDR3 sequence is CASSLRGTGVYGHTF. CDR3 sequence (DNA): TGTGCCAGCAGCCTAAGAGGGACGGGGGTCTATGGCCACACCTTC.

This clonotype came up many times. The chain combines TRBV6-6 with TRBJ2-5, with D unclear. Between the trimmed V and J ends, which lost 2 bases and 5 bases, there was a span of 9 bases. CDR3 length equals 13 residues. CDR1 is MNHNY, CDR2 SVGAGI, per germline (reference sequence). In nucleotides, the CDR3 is TGTGCCAGCAGTTACGGCCTAGGGGAGACCCAGTACTTC. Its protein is CASSYGLGETQYF.

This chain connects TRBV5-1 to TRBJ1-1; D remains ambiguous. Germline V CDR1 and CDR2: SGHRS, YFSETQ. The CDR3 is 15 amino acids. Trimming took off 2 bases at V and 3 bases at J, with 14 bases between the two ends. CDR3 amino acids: CASSFGLTPDTEAFF. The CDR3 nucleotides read TGCGCCAGCAGCTTCGGGCTTACTCCCGACACTGAAGCTTTCTTT. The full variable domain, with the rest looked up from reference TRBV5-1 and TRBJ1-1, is KAGVTQTPRYLIKTRGQQVTLSCSPISGHRSVSWYQQTPGQGLQFLFEYFSETQRNKGNFPGRFSGRQFSNSRSEMNVSTLELGDSALYLCASSFGLTPDTEAFFGQGTRLTVV.

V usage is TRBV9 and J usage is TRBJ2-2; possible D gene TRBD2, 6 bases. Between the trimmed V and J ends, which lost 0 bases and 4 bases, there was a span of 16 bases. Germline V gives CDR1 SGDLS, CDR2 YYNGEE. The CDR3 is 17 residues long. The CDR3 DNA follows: TGTGCCAGCAGCGTAGCTTGGATAGCGGCAGGCACCGGGGAGCTGTTTTTT. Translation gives CASSVAWIAAGTGELFF.

CDR3 bases: TGTGCCAGCAGCTTATTTTTGGGTGGGGGCAGTTGGAACTATGGCTACACCTTC. Its translation is CASSLFLGGGSWNYGYTF. The chain joins TRBV7-2 to TRBJ1-2; perhaps TRBD1 as D (6 bases). Germline lookup yields CDR1 SGHTA and CDR2 FQGNSA. CDR3 size: 18 residues. The ends were cut back, 2 bases at V and 2 bases at J, with 21 bases in the middle.

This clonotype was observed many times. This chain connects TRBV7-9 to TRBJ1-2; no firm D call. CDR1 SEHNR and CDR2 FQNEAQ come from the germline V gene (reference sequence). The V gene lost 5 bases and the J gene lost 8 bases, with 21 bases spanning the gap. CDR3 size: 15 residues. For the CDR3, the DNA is TGTGCCAGCAGCCCTACTGCGCGGTTGCGAGGAGGCTACACCTTC. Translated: CASSPTARLRGGYTF.

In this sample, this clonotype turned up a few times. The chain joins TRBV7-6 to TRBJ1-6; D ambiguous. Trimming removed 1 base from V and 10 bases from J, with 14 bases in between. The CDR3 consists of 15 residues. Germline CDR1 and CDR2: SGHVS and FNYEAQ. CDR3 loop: CASSLDSSGSSPLHF. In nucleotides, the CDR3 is TGTGCCAGCAGCTTAGATTCGTCGGGGTCCTCACCCCTCCACTTT.

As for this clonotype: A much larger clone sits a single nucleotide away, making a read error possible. The DNA of the CDR3 is TGCAGTGCTGCCCCAGTATGGAATGAGCAGTACTTC. Protein sequence: CSAAPVWNEQYF. This chain links TRBV20-1 with TRBJ2-7; D is unclear. The V gene's germline CDR1 is DFQATT and CDR2 SNEGSKA (reference sequence). This CDR3 comprises 12 residues. Deletions cut 5 bases from V and 7 bases from J, with 15 bases between.

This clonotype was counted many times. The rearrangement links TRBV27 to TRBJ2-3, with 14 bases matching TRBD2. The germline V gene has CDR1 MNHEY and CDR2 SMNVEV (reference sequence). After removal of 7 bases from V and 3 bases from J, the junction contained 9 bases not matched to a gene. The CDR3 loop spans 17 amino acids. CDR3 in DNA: TGTGCCAGCAAAGCCGAGACTAGCGGGGGGGCTACAGATACGCAGTATTTT. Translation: CASKAETSGGATDTQYF.